This T cell receptor (beta chain) was observed in a study of identical twins. Study findings and constraints: Twin-shared out-of-frame alpha sequences were enriched for low generation probability.

Germline V gives CDR1 LGHNA, CDR2 YNFKEQ. Trimming removed 2 bases from V and 4 bases from J, with 14 bases in between. The CDR3 sequence is 15 residues long. Comments on this clonotype: Its specificity is unknown.

MiXCR was run by TCRdb on the 5' RACE reads, yielding one entry per CDR3 protein. The table lists 650,000 to 750,000 distinct CDR3 sequences, less than 25% of them singletons. This sample also appeared in a second study, on T cells expressing NK-cell markers. Turning to that study: Sequenced donors, eight in total, included seven who were HCMV-seropositive and one who was seronegative. Restriction of sorting to alpha-beta TCR T cells was accomplished in several experiments using an anti-gamma-delta TCR antibody. In more than 5 donors, dominant CD3+CD56+NKG2C+ clones formed about 1.0-7.0% of CD8+ cells.

This sequence joins TRBV4-2 and TRBJ1-2, with unresolved D. The clonotype originates from a young woman in good health. Sequencing was performed on PBMCs. This CDR3 reads CASSQFKGEGYGYTF. CDR3 bases: TGTGCCAGCAGCCAATTTAAGGGTGAGGGCTATGGCTACACCTTC.